The 8 T cell receptor beta chains below come from one sample, sequenced in a study of human T cells and chemical hapten exposure. TCRdb reprocessed the RACE reads with MiXCR, giving one entry per CDR3 protein. The table lists 75,000 to 95,000 distinct CDR3 sequences, approximately 12% of them singletons. Indicated time point: patch test 1, 2 weeks after DPC sensitization. Treatment of the sample: therapeutic diphenylcyclopropenone sensitization with weekly scalp DPC. Sequencing was performed on whole blood, taken in connection with sensitization to the hapten diphenylcyclopropenone (DPC). The receptors originated from a woman aged 55-69 years with alopecia areata. Some clones in this sample may be carry-over from other donors' samples.

This clonotype was found a few times. The rearrangement links TRBV18 to TRBJ2-6; D gene ambiguous. Looked up from germline, CDR1 is KGHSH and CDR2 is LQKENI. Trimming cost V 6 bases and J 4 bases, with 13 bases left between them. The CDR3 contains 15 residues. In nucleotides, the CDR3 is TGTGCCAGCTCTCCTTCGGACCCCGGGGCCAACGTCCTGACTTTC. Translating it yields CASSPSDPGANVLTF.

In this sample, this clonotype turned up a few times. This chain uses TRBV18 with TRBJ1-6, with 9 bases aligning to TRBD1. CDR1 KGHSH and CDR2 LQKENI come from the germline V gene. The CDR3 is 15 amino acids. Trimming took 3 bases from V and 7 from J; bases not matched to a gene: 4. CDR3 nucleotide sequence: TGTGCCAGCTCACCCGTAGGACAGGGGAATTCACCCCTCCACTTT. Translating it yields CASSPVGQGNSPLHF.

In this sample, this clonotype turned up many times. V gene TRBV20-1 combines with J gene TRBJ1-5; 9 bases are a match to TRBD1. This CDR3 has 16 amino acids. V lost 5 bases, J lost 4 bases, and 12 bases stayed unmatched. Germline CDR1 DFQATT, CDR2 SNEGSKA (reference sequence). The CDR3 region has the DNA TGCAGTGCTCGATACAGGACAGGGGCCCTTAATCAGCCCCAGCATTTT. As protein: CSARYRTGALNQPQHF.

The chain has TRBV5-1 and TRBJ2-7, with D possibly matching TRBD1 (5 bases). Germline V CDR1 and CDR2: SGHRS, YFSETQ. Trimming left V 4 bases short and J 4 bases short, with 9 bases between. The CDR3 totals 12 residues. DNA of the CDR3: TGCGCCAGCAGCACGGACAAATACGAGCAGTACTTC. Translating it yields CASSTDKYEQYF.

This clonotype was detected ten times or more. The V and J genes are TRBV11-2 and TRBJ1-1, with a weak D call TRBD1 (5 bases). The V end lost 4 bases, the J end lost 5 bases, and 11 bases lay between the germline ends. The CDR3 sequence is 13 residues long. From germline, CDR1 is SGHAT and CDR2 FQNNGV. The CDR3 reads CASSYGGFTEAFF. Here the CDR3 DNA reads TGTGCCAGCAGCTATGGGGGGTTTACTGAAGCTTTCTTT.

This clonotype has a count of ten or more. The chain joins TRBV12-3 or TRBV12-4 to TRBJ2-2; D is possibly TRBD1 or TRBD2 (6 bases each). V was clipped by 7 bases and J by 4 bases, with 19 bases between them. CDR3 length: 16 residues. The CDR3: CASIHLGGPGTGELFF. CDR3 coding DNA: TGTGCCAGCATCCACCTAGGGGGGCCGGGCACCGGGGAGCTGTTTTTT.

V gene TRBV12-3 or TRBV12-4 combines with J gene TRBJ1-2; weak D call: TRBD1 (6 bases). This CDR3 has 12 amino acids. Trimming pared 5 bases from V and 8 bases from J, leaving 12 bases between. The CDR3 region has the DNA TGTGCCAGCAGTCGGGCAGGGGTGGGCTACACCTTC. It translates to CASSRAGVGYTF.

This clonotype was seen ten or more times. The chain recombines TRBV10-2 with TRBJ2-7, with D maybe TRBD1 (6 bases). This CDR3 is built from 13 residues. Germline V gene sequence: CDR1 WSHSY, CDR2 SAAADI. Trimming left V 10 bases short and J 1 base short, with 14 bases between. CDR3 sequence: CAIHPQGSYEQYF. The CDR3 DNA reads as TGCGCCATCCACCCCCAGGGGTCCTACGAGCAGTACTTC.